This TCR beta chain was sequenced in a study of spatial heterogeneity in lung cancer. For the study at large: Beta-chain sequences were consistently detected more often than alpha-chain sequences. In the raw reads, each unique TCR and UMI combination was present more than ten times on average.

This clonotype has at least ten counts. Noted time point: sample taken at primary tumor resection. Unsorted tumor, nontumor lung tissue or cryopreserved PBMC supplied the whole RNA. Each CDR3 protein is one row after TCRdb ran MiXCR on the 5' RACE reads. The table records 5,000 to 5,500 distinct CDR3 sequences, about 5.1% of them present only once. V gave up 4 bases and J gave up 5 bases, with 11 bases separating them. There are 13 residues in the CDR3. Germline loops: CDR1 MNHEY, CDR2 SVGAGI. This clonotype was obtained from a female donor with early-stage non-small cell lung cancer. The sample consisted of normal lung tissue next to the tumor, taken at surgery. This chain uses TRBV6-5 with TRBJ1-1; TRBD1 is a possible D gene (6 bases). DNA for the CDR3: TGTGCCAGCAGTTTTACAGGGAGGACTGAAGCTTTCTTT. Protein sequence: CASSFTGRTEAFF.